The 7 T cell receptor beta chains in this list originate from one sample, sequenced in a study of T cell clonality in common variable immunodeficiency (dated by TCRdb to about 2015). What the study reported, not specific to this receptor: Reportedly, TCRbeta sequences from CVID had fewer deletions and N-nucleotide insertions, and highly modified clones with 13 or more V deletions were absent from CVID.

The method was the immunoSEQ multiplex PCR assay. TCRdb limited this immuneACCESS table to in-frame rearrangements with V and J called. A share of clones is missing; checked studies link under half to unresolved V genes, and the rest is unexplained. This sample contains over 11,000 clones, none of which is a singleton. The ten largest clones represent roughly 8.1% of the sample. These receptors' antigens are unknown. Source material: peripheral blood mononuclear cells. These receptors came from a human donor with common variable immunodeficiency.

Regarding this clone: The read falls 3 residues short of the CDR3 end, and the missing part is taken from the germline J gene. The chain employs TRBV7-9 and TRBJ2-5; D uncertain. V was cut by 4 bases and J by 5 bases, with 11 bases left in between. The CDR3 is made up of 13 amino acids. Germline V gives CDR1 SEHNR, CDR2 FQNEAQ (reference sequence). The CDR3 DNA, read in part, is TGTGCCAGCAGCTCGGTGAATTGGGAGACC. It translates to CASSSVNWET. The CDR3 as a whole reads CASSSVNWETQYF.

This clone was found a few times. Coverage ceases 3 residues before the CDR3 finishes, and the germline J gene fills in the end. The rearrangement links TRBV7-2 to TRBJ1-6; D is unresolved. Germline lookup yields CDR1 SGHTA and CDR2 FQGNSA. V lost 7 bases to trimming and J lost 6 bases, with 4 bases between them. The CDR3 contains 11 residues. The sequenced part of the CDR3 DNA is TGTGCCAGCACTAGTAATTCACCC. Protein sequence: CASTSNSP. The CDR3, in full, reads CASTSNSPLHF.

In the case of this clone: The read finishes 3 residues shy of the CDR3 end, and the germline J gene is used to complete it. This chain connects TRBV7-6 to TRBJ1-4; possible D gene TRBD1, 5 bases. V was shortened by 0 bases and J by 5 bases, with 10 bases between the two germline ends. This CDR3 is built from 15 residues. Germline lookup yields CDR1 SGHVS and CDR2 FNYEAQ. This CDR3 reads CASSLAGGSNEKLFF. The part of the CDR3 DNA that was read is TGTGCCAGCAGCTTAGCGGGGGGTTCAAATGAAAAA.

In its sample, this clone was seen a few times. The sequenced CDR3 bases are TGTGCCAGCTCCCTAGGACTTGGCACAGATACG. Translation gives CASSLGLGTDT. The CDR3, in full, reads CASSLGLGTDTQYF. The chain combines TRBV2 with TRBJ2-3; D might be TRBD2 (5 bases). The sequenced fragment ends 3 residues before the CDR3 boundary, so the rest is inferred from the germline J gene. Trimming took off 8 bases at V and 1 base at J, with 13 bases between the two ends. This CDR3 has 14 amino acids. Germline loops: CDR1 SNHLY, CDR2 FYNNEI.

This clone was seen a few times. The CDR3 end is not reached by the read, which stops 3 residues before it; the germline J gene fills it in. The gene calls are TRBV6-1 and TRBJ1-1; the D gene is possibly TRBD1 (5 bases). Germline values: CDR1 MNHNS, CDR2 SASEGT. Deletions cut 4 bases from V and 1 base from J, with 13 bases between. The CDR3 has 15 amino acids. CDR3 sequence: CASSGRGLENTEAFF. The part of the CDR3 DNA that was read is TGTGCCAGCAGTGGGAGGGGACTCGAGAACACTGAA.

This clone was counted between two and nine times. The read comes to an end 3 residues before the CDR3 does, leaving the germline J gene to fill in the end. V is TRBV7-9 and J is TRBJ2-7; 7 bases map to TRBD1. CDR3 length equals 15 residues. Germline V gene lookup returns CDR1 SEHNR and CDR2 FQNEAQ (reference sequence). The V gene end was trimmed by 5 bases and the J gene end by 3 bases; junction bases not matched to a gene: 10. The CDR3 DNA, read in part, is TGTGCCAGCAGCCGAATCGACAGGGAAGGCTACGAG. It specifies CASSRIDREGYE. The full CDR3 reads CASSRIDREGYEQYF.

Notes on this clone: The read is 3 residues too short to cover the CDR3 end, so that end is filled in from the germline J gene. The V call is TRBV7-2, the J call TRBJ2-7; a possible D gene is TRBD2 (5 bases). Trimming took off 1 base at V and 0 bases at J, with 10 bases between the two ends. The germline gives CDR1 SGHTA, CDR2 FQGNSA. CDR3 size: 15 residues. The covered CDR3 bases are TGTGCCAGCAGCTTAGGTACTAGTCTCTCCTACGAG. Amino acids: CASSLGTSLSYE. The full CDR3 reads CASSLGTSLSYEQYF. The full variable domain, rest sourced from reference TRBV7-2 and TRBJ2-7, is GAGVSQSPSNKVTEKGKDVELRCDPISGHTALYWYRQSLGQGLEFLIYFQGNSAPDKSGLPSDRFSAERTGGSVSTLTIQRTQQEDSAVYLCASSLGTSLSYEQYFGPGTRLTVT.